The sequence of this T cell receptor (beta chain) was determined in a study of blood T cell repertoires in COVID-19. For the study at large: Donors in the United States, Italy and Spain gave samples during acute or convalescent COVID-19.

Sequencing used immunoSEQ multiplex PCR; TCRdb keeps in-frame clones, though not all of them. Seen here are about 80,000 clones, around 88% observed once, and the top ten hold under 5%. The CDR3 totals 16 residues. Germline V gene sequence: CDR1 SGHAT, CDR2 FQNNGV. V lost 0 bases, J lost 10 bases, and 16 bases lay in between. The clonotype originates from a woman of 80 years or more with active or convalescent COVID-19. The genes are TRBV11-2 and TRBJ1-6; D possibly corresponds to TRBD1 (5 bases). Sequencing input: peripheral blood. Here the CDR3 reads CASSLDLSRVGSPLHF. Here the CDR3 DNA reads TGTGCCAGCAGCTTAGATCTAAGCAGGGTGGGCTCACCCCTCCACTTT.